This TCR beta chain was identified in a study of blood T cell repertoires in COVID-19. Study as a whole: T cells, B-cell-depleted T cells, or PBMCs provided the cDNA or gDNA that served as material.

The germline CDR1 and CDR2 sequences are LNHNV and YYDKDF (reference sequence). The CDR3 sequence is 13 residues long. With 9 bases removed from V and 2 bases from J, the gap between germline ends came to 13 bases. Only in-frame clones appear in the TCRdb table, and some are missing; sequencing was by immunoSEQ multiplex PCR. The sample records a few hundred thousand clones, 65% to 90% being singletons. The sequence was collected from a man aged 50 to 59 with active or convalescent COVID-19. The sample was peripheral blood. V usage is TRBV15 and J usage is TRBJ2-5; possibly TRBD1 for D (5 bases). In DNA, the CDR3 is TGTGCCACGGGGCAGAGCGCGCAAGAGACCCAGTACTTC. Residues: CATGQSAQETQYF.